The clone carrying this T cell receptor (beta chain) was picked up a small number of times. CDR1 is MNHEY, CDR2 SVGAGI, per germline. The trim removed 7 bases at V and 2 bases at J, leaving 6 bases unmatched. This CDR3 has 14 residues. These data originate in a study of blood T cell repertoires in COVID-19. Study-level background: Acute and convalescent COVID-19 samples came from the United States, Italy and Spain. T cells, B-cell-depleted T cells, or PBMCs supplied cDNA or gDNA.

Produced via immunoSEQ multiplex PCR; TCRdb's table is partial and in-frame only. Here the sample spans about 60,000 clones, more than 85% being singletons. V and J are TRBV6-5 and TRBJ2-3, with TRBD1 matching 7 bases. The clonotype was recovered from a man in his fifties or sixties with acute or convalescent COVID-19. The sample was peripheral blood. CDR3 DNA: TGTGCCAGCACCCCGGGACAGAACACAGATACGCAGTATTTT. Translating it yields CASTPGQNTDTQYF.